This T cell receptor (beta chain) appears in the sequencing data of a study of shared clonotypes between healthy human individuals. Overall study context: Those who served as donors were a couple of women and a few men between the ages of 18 and 49.

Germline loops: CDR1 SGHNT, CDR2 YYREEE (reference sequence). The V gene end was trimmed by 0 bases and the J gene end by 2 bases; junction bases not matched to a gene: 6. This CDR3 comprises 17 residues. The investigators split CD4+ cells into a CD45RA+ naive subset and a CD45RA-negative memory subset. The repertoire was sequenced with immunoSEQ multiplex PCR; TCRdb's copy has only in-frame clones and lacks some. The table has some 2,500,000 clones, 80% to 95% seen once. The receptor was derived from a man aged 18 to 30 in good health. Some clones in this sample may be carry-over from other donors' samples. The genes are TRBV5-4 and TRBJ2-5; TRBD2 agrees at 11 bases. Sequencing used naive CD4+ T cells from PBMCs. Subset meaning: CD45RA+ positively selected. CDR3 DNA sequence: TGTGCCAGCAGCTTGGTTCTAGCGGGAGGCTTACAAGAGACCCAGTACTTC. This encodes CASSLVLAGGLQETQYF.